A selection of T cell receptor beta chains follows, all from one sample in a study of patients and donors after allogeneic stem cell transplantation. A single record per CDR3 protein comes from TCRdb applying MiXCR to the RT-PCR reads. The repertoire holds hundreds of thousands of distinct CDR3 sequences, around two fifths seen once, with about 9.9% in the top ten. The specimen sequenced was blood, either unsorted or a sorted T cell fraction (not recorded which). All receptors derive from a human donor who was either an allogeneic HSCT recipient or a stem cell or donor lymphocyte infusion donor (not recorded which). It is not recorded whose cells these are; they may come from a transplant donor. The conserved cysteine and the conserved F or W are not part of the CDR3 here.

ASSKSQTGGKGIYIQY	TRBV21-1	TRBJ2-4
ASSPRPGTGPYNSPLH	TRBV11-2	TRBJ1-6
ASSGGLAGKQF	TRBV9	TRBJ2-1
ASSAGIGGGYT	TRBV7-8	TRBJ1-2
ASSIRLARVETQY	TRBV6-6	TRBJ2-5
ASSGGVEPQH	TRBV25-1	TRBJ1-5
ASSIGTGGTGELF	TRBV5-1	TRBJ2-2
ASYPWGVGNTEAF	TRBV12-3/TRBV12-4	TRBJ1-1
ASSQGRTEPYNEQF	TRBV3-1	TRBJ2-1
ASSPWTGGVNTEAF	TRBV12-3/TRBV12-4	TRBJ1-1
ASSFRPANEKLF	TRBV5-1	TRBJ1-4
ASSLEGAANEKLF	TRBV12-3/TRBV12-4	TRBJ1-4
ASSRTGGAEQY	TRBV7-9	TRBJ2-7
ASSYSVGGEAF	TRBV6-5	TRBJ1-1
ASSPGTSRTDTQY	TRBV5-1	TRBJ2-3
ASSLHGWTIY	TRBV7-3	TRBJ1-3
ASSCRTSGCEQF	TRBV28	TRBJ2-1
ASSALKLPPRDTQY	TRBV7-2	TRBJ2-3
ASSPGISSYNEQF	TRBV5-1	TRBJ2-1
SASWASNTEAF	TRBV20-1	TRBJ1-1
ASSGTGGRPQH	TRBV3-1	TRBJ1-5
ASSRDSINQPQH	TRBV12-3/TRBV12-4	TRBJ1-5
ANGGTQY	TRBV28	TRBJ2-5
ASSAGDRLNEKLF	TRBV6-2/TRBV6-3	TRBJ1-4
SPQGNANYGYT	TRBV20-1	TRBJ1-2
ASSLQGGRSYNEQF	TRBV5-1	TRBJ2-1
ASSKAQTPNGYT	TRBV21-1	TRBJ1-2